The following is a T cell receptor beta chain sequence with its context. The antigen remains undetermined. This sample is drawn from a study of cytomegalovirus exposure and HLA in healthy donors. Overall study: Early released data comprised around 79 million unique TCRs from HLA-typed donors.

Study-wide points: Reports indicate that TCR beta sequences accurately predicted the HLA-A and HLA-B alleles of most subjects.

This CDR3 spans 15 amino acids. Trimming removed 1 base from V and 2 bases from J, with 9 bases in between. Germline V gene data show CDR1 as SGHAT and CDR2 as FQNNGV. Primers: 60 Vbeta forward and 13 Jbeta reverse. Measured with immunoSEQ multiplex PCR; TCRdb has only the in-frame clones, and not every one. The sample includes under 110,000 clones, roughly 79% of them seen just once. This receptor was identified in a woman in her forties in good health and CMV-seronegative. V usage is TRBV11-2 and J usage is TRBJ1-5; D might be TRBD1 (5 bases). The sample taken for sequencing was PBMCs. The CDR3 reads CASSLGQSGNQPQHF. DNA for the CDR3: TGTGCCAGCAGCTTAGGACAGTCTGGCAATCAGCCCCAGCATTTT.